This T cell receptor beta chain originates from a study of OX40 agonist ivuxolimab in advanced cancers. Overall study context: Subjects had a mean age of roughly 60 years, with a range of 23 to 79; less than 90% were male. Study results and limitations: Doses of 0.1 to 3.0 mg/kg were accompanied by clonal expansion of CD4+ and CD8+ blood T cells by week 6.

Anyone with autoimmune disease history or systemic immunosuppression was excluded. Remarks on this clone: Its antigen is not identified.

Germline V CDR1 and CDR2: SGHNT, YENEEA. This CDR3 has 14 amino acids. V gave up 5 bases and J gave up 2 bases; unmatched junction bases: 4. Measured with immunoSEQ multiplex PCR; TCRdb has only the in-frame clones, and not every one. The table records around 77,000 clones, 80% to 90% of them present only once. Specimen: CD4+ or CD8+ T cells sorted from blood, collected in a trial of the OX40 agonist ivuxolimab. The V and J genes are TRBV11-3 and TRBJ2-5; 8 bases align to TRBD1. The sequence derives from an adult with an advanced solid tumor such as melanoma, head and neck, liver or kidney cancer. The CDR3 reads CASSRTGRQETQYF. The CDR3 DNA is TGTGCCAGCAGCCGGACAGGGAGGCAAGAGACCCAGTACTTC.